This TCR beta chain stems from a study of PD-1 blockade in classical Hodgkin lymphoma (TCRdb year 2020). Context from the whole study: The study used CyTOF and TCR beta sequencing to define a peripheral blood immune signature of response to PD-1 blockade in classical Hodgkin lymphoma. What the study reported, not specific to this receptor: Baseline TCR diversity was reported as lower in newly diagnosed patients than in healthy donors, and lower still in relapsed/refractory patients. Only a single clinical trial cohort was studied, and what caused the repertoire differences, possibly disease activity or prior therapy, remained undefined.

The time point tag for this specimen amounts to: newly diagnosed, previously untreated cHL patient sample. A Miltenyi CD4+ T cell isolation kit was used for magnetic negative selection to purify CD4+ T cells from thawed PBMCs. To serve as a comparison group for the relapsed/refractory trial patients, PBMCs were sequenced from patients with newly diagnosed, previously untreated classical Hodgkin lymphoma. Peripheral blood was collected in 8 mL Vacutainer Cell Preparation Tubes, from which PBMCs were isolated by centrifugation and then cryopreserved. Purified CD4+ and CD8+ fractions were generated only in cases for which an additional PBMC sample was available. Magnetically labelled cells were removed on LS columns in a quadroMACS separator, and the flow-through was retained as the purified fraction. The Qiagen DNeasy kit was used to extract genomic DNA from unsorted PBMCs and from the negatively selected CD4+ and CD8+ fractions. Using primers that anneal to V and J segments, immunoSEQ multiplex PCR amplified the TCR beta CDR3 regions. A synthetic immune receptor repertoire was used to minimize amplification bias, and any residual bias was removed computationally once sequencing was done. The authors' pipeline ran thus. Custom Python scripts were used to quantify repertoire diversity as the Shannon entropy index. Unsorted, CD4+ and CD8+ repertoires were analyzed separately, except for combined analyses in which CD4+ and CD8+ sequences were merged in silico. The source is immuneACCESS, and TCRdb retained only in-frame sequences with V and J called. Part of the clones is not carried over; for the studies checked, unresolved V genes explain less than half of this, and the remainder is unexplained. That table supplies the V and J calls and clone size; D and trimming were determined from the DNA. The sample contains about 35,000 clones, around 89% of them found a single time. The ten largest make up more than 0.2% of the sample.

This clone occurred once. Its antigen is still unknown. The input lacks base qualities; no much larger clone sits a single base away. The sequenced sample consisted of CD4+ T cells from blood. The clonotype originates from a human donor with classical Hodgkin lymphoma.

In nucleotides, the sequence is TGTGCCAGCAGCTTATTAGGGACTAGCGGGGGACGTGGAGATACGCAGTATTTT. Translated, this is CASSLLGTSGGRGDTQYF. In this chain, TRBV5-6 is recombined with TRBJ2-3, and 14 junction bases match TRBD2. Trimming leaves V shorter by 2 bases and J shorter by 5 bases, with the junction holding 10 bases beyond the gene matches. From cysteine to phenylalanine, the CDR3 is 18 amino acids long. Only CDR3 DNA remains: 54 bases, in frame from the first base. The germline V gene gives CDR1 as SGHDT and CDR2 as YYEEEE.